This T cell receptor (beta chain) was observed in a study of identical twins. The study's findings and limits: Fewer insertions characterized abundant cord blood beta clonotypes, whereas memory repertoires showed none. Cross-sectional statistics, not tracking of the same donors, supported the conclusions. Invariant MAIT and iNKT cells are populations that could partly confound zero-insertion analyses.

Note on this clonotype: The target antigen is unknown.

TCRdb ran MiXCR on the 5' RACE reads and lists one entry per CDR3 protein. The table shows 350,000 to 450,000 distinct CDR3 sequences, with around 18% occurring only once. V lost 2 bases to trimming and J lost 5 bases; unmatched junction nucleotides: 9. The CDR3 is 16 amino acids. CDR1 MNHEY and CDR2 SVGAGI come from the germline V gene. Material: naive T cells sorted from blood. The clonotype comes from a man aged 50 to 60 in good health. This chain uses TRBV6-5 with TRBJ2-5; 9 bases fit TRBD2. The CDR3 DNA reads as TGTGCCAGCAGTTACGGCGGCGGGGGGGCCTCGGAGACCCAGTACTTC. It yields the protein CASSYGGGGASETQYF.